These T cell receptor beta chains were read from a single sample in a study of blood T cell repertoires in COVID-19. The protocol was immunoSEQ multiplex PCR, while the TCRdb copy is restricted to in-frame clones and leaves out a portion. The sample lists some 96,000 clones; 80% were seen once. The sequenced sample was peripheral blood. The receptors come from a woman aged 70-85 years with acute or convalescent COVID-19. CDR3s include the opening cysteine and the closing phenylalanine or tryptophan. D genes are given only for firm matches. Not every row has a clone size; where given, it reads once, few, many or a size class.

len	v_gene	abundance	d_gene	j_gene	CDR3aa	CDR3nt
17	TRBV3-1/TRBV3-2	-	TRBD2	TRBJ2-3	CASSGAPGRGATDTQYF	TGTGCCAGCAGCGGGGCCCCGGGGCGGGGGGCCACAGATACGCAGTATTTT
15	TRBV5-4	-	TRBD1	TRBJ1-2	CASSSRDRANYGYTF	TGTGCCAGCAGCTCCCGGGACAGAGCTAACTATGGCTACACCTTC
13	TRBV11-2	-	TRBD1	TRBJ1-1	CASSLDRDAEAFF	TGTGCCAGCAGCTTGGACAGGGATGCTGAAGCTTTCTTT
15	TRBV25-1	-	TRBD1	TRBJ1-1	CASSGQGGSNTEAFF	TGTGCCAGCAGTGGGCAGGGGGGATCGAACACTGAAGCTTTCTTT
18	TRBV23-1	-	-	TRBJ2-1	CASSQSGRTTSSYNEQFF	TGCGCCAGCAGTCAATCGGGCAGAACCACGAGCTCCTACAATGAGCAGTTCTTC
18	TRBV18	once	TRBD1	TRBJ1-4	CASSSARDRAATNEKLFF	TGTGCCAGCTCATCAGCCCGGGACAGGGCTGCAACTAATGAAAAACTGTTTTTT
15	TRBV4-3	-	-	TRBJ2-2	CASSQDGQGTGELFF	TGCGCCAGCAGCCAAGATGGGCAGGGTACCGGGGAGCTGTTTTTT
14	TRBV7-9	-	-	TRBJ2-5	CASSLGGGQETQYF	TGTGCCAGCAGCTTAGGAGGGGGCCAAGAGACCCAGTACTTC
14	TRBV3-1/TRBV3-2	-	-	TRBJ1-1	CASSQTKRDTEAFF	TGTGCCAGCAGCCAAACTAAACGTGACACTGAAGCTTTCTTT
18	TRBV15	-	TRBD1	TRBJ2-2	CATSRDTLRTGNPGELFF	TGTGCCACCAGCAGAGATACTCTTAGGACAGGGAATCCCGGGGAGCTGTTTTTT
16	TRBV3-1/TRBV3-2	once	-	TRBJ1-4	CASSQFPTGMYEKLFF	TGTGCCAGCAGCCAATTCCCAACAGGGATGTATGAAAAACTGTTTTTT
16	TRBV4-2	-	TRBD1	TRBJ1-1	CASSQDRDRVSTEAFF	TGTGCCAGCAGCCAAGACCGGGACAGGGTGAGCACTGAAGCTTTCTTT
15	TRBV13	once	-	TRBJ2-7	CASSIPGHGPYEQYF	TGTGCCAGCAGCATACCGGGACACGGCCCCTACGAGCAGTACTTC
15	TRBV6-6	-	TRBD1	TRBJ2-1	CASSSAGGSYNEQFF	TGTGCCAGCAGTTCCGCAGGGGGCTCCTACAATGAGCAGTTCTTC
12	TRBV2	-	-	TRBJ1-5	CASTYSNQPQHF	TGTGCCAGCACGTATAGCAATCAGCCCCAGCATTTT
13	TRBV5-5	few	-	TRBJ1-1	CASSRGGDTEAFF	TGTGCCAGCAGCCGAGGGGGTGACACTGAAGCTTTCTTT
13	TRBV10-3	-	-	TRBJ1-3	CAVRGSEGNTIYF	TGTGCCGTAAGGGGGTCGGAAGGAAACACCATATATTTT
16	TRBV6-1	few	TRBD1	TRBJ2-2	CASSETGQGGTGELFF	TGTGCCAGCAGTGAAACTGGACAGGGAGGAACCGGGGAGCTGTTTTTT
16	TRBV18	-	TRBD2	TRBJ2-1	CASSPPTSGAYNEQFF	TGTGCCAGCTCACCACCGACTAGCGGGGCCTACAATGAGCAGTTCTTC
14	TRBV6-5	-	TRBD1	TRBJ2-3	CAAWDRGNTDTQYF	TGTGCCGCATGGGACAGGGGGAACACAGATACGCAGTATTTT
14	TRBV10-3	-	TRBD1	TRBJ1-4	CAIRQTGFDEKLFF	TGTGCCATCAGACAGACAGGGTTTGATGAAAAACTGTTTTTT
17	TRBV27	-	TRBD1	TRBJ2-1	CASSLKRDRGLYNEQFF	TGTGCCAGCAGTTTGAAAAGGGACAGGGGGCTCTACAATGAGCAGTTCTTC